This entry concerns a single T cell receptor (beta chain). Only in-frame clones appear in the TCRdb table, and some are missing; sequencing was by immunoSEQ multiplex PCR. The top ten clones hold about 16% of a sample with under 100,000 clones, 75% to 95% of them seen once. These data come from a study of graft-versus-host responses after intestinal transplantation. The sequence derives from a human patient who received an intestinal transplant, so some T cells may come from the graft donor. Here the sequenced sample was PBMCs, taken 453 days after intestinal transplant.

The CDR3 here is CASSVHGINTEAFF. CDR3 coding DNA: TGTGCCAGCAGCGTACACGGGATAAACACTGAAGCTTTCTTT. The chain uses TRBV9 and TRBJ1-1; D is unresolved. Per the germline V gene, CDR1 is SGDLS and CDR2 is YYNGEE. The CDR3 loop spans 14 amino acids. Trimming removed 1 base from V and 2 bases from J, with 9 bases in between.